This TCR beta chain comes out of a study of blood T cell repertoires in COVID-19. Study context: Acute-phase and convalescent COVID-19 samples originated in the United States, Italy and Spain.

As handled by the study authors: Estimated nucleated cell counts came from reference gene primer amplification. The protocol was immunoSEQ multiplex PCR, while the TCRdb copy is restricted to in-frame clones and leaves out a portion. V and J calls and clone size are copied from that table; D and trimming were computed from the DNA. The sample consists of under 250,000 clones, 92% of them appearing once. Sequencing used peripheral blood. This clonotype was sampled from a man aged 55 to 69 with COVID-19, enrolled during active disease.

As DNA, the CDR3 is TGTGCCAGCAGTTCCCCCCTAGAGGCCCGCGCTAGCACAGATACGCAGTATTTT. Its translation: CASSSPLEARASTDTQYF. V and J are TRBV6-2 or TRBV6-3 and TRBJ2-3; unclear D gene. CDR3 length: 18 residues. V was trimmed by 4 bases and J by 0 bases, leaving 20 bases between them. CDR1 and CDR2 (germline): MNHEY, SVGEGT.